A single sample gave rise to the 5 T cell receptor beta chains below, sequenced in a study of blood T cell repertoires in COVID-19. Here immunoSEQ multiplex PCR was the method, and the copy in TCRdb shows in-frame clones only, minus some. The sample has about 250,000 clones; about 90% are singletons. Input material: PBMCs or T cells enriched from blood (not recorded which). The origin of the receptors is a woman aged 40 to 49 who had been exposed to COVID-19.

Comment on this clone: One end of the junction fails to match germline, which may point to a read error. As DNA, the CDR3 is TGTGCCACCAGTGATTCCCGGGACACCGAAGCTTTCTTT. It is translated as CATSDSRDTEAFF. The chain employs TRBV24-1 and TRBJ1-1; D perhaps matches TRBD1 (6 bases). The CDR3 has 13 amino acids. Germline V gene data show CDR1 as KGHDR and CDR2 as SFDVKD.

The chain carries TRBV5-8 and TRBJ1-2; D may be TRBD1 (6 bases). CDR1 is SGHTS and CDR2 is YDEGEE in the germline V gene. CDR3 length equals 14 residues. V lost 0 bases, J lost 3 bases, and 9 bases lay in between. In DNA form, the CDR3 reads TGTGCCAGCAGCTTGGTAGACAGGCACTATGGCTACACCTTC. This gives the protein CASSLVDRHYGYTF.

Only one count was recorded for this clone. This chain links TRBV9 with TRBJ2-2; 8 bases align to TRBD2. Unmatched junction bases numbered 6, after V lost 3 bases and J lost 8 bases. Germline lookup yields CDR1 SGDLS and CDR2 YYNGEE. The CDR3 loop spans 14 amino acids. CDR3 residues: CASSAGRAVGELFF. CDR3 nucleotides: TGTGCCAGCAGCGCCGGGAGGGCCGTAGGGGAGCTGTTTTTT.

This clone was detected only a few times. The V call is TRBV19, the J call TRBJ1-4; TRBD1 might be the D (6 bases). The CDR3 consists of 13 residues. Germline CDR1 and CDR2: LNHDA and SQIVND (reference sequence). V lost 7 bases and J lost 3, with 9 bases in between. CDR3 amino acids: CASTGVSNEKLFF. Here the CDR3 DNA reads TGTGCCAGTACAGGGGTGTCTAATGAAAAACTGTTTTTT. Looking up the rest from reference TRBV19 and TRBJ1-4 gives the full variable domain: DGGITQSPKYLFRKEGQNVTLSCEQNLNHDAMYWYRQDPGQGLRLIYYSQIVNDFQKGDIAEGYSVSREKKESFPLTVTSAQKNPTAFYLCASTGVSNEKLFFGSGTQLSVL.

The chain couples TRBV24-1 to TRBJ1-5; no definite D call. This CDR3 has 14 residues. The ends were cut back, 5 bases at V and 0 bases at J, with 7 bases in the middle. Germline CDR1 is KGHDR and CDR2 is SFDVKD. For the CDR3, the DNA is TGTGCCACCAGTGTCCAGGATAGCAATCAGCCCCAGCATTTT. This sequence encodes CATSVQDSNQPQHF.